Shown below are 14 T cell receptor beta chains from a single sample sequenced in a study of tissue T cells after allogeneic stem cell transplantation. Sequencing used immunoSEQ multiplex PCR; TCRdb keeps in-frame clones, though not all of them. Seen here are thousands of clones, 55% to 75% observed once, and the top ten hold 0.78%. What was sequenced was blood. The receptors derive from a female BALB/c mouse in good health. The mouse line has the MHC haplotype H2-d.

Note on this clone: Genes and germline come from the mouse. The CDR3 sequence is CTCSAEWRSAETLYF. The sequenced CDR3 bases are TGCACCTGCAGTGCAGAGTGGCGTAGTGCAGAAACGCTGTAT. The chain links TRBV1 to TRBJ2-3; D gene uncertain. The CDR3 is cut off 1 residue early in the read; its end comes from the germline J gene. The CDR3 contains 15 residues. With 0 bases removed from V and 0 bases from J, the gap between germline ends came to 7 bases. Germline loops: CDR1 NSQYPW, CDR2 LRSPGD (reference sequence).

A note on this clone: Any gene name here is a mouse gene name. The CDR3 end lies 1 residue beyond the end of the read and is filled in from the germline J gene. V usage is TRBV31 and J usage is TRBJ2-4; 8 nucleotides agree with TRBD2. In germline, CDR1 is GKSSPN, CDR2 SITVG. V was clipped by 1 base and J by 0 bases; unmatched bases: 6. This CDR3 has 16 amino acids. The CDR3 reads CAWSPVGGSSQNTLYF. The CDR3 DNA, read in part, is TGTGCCTGGAGTCCAGTGGGGGGGAGTAGTCAAAACACCTTGTAC.

As for this clone: Genes here carry mouse names. The CDR3 is cut off 1 residue early in the read; its end comes from the germline J gene. The chain recombines TRBV13-3 with TRBJ2-2; D is possibly TRBD1 (5 bases). The length of the CDR3 is 12 residues. V lost 5 bases, J lost 3 bases, and 5 bases lay in between. Germline V gene lookup returns CDR1 NNHDY and CDR2 SYVADS. CDR3 DNA, as far as it was read: TGTGCCAGCAGCAGGGACACCGGGCAGCTCTAC. Amino acid sequence: CASSRDTGQLY. The full CDR3 is CASSRDTGQLYF.

A note on this clone: Mouse gene names apply. Coverage ceases 1 residue before the CDR3 finishes, and the germline J gene fills in the end. This chain connects TRBV1 to TRBJ2-7, with 14 bases identical to TRBD2. The CDR3 sequence is 15 residues long. Germline CDR1 and CDR2: NSQYPW and LRSPGD (reference sequence). Trimming at V came to 4 bases and at J to 5 bases, leaving 4 bases not matched to a gene. The sequenced CDR3 bases are TGCACCTGCAGTGGCCGGGGACTGGGGGGGCATGAACAGTAC. It specifies CTCSGRGLGGHEQY. The CDR3, in full, reads CTCSGRGLGGHEQYF.

Concerning this clone: Gene names refer to mouse genes. The CDR3 end lies 1 residue beyond the end of the read and is filled in from the germline J gene. The chain recombines TRBV2 with TRBJ1-4, with D perhaps TRBD1 (6 bases). V dropped 2 bases and J dropped 0 bases, with 10 bases sitting between them. The CDR3 length is 16 residues. CDR1 and CDR2 from the germline V gene are LGHNA and YSYQKL. The CDR3 bases that were read are TGTGCCAGCAGCCAAATGGGACAAATTTCCAACGAAAGATTATTT. This gives the protein CASSQMGQISNERLF. The full CDR3 protein reads CASSQMGQISNERLFF.

The count of this clone is one. Genes here carry mouse names. The read ends 1 residue shy of where the CDR3 ends; the end is completed using the germline J gene. This chain joins TRBV2 and TRBJ2-5, with TRBD2 identical over 8 bases. With V trimmed by 2 bases and J by 1 base, 2 bases remained unmatched. This CDR3 comprises 15 residues. Germline V CDR1 and CDR2: LGHNA, YSYQKL. The CDR3 reads CASSQTGGHQDTQYF. The part of the CDR3 DNA that was read is TGTGCCAGCAGCCAAACTGGGGGCCACCAAGACACCCAGTAC.

This clone was recorded a few times. Genes and germline are mouse. The sequenced fragment ends 1 residue before the CDR3 boundary, so the rest is inferred from the germline J gene. This chain joins TRBV4 and TRBJ2-7, with 9 bases lining up with TRBD1. V was pared by 4 bases and J by 4 bases, with 5 bases of the junction left unmatched. CDR3 size: 14 residues. CDR1 and CDR2 from the germline V gene are LGHDT and YNNKQL (reference sequence). CDR3 region: CASSLQGARYEQYF. Partial CDR3 DNA: TGTGCCAGCAGCTTACAGGGGGCTCGGTATGAACAGTAC.

A word on this clone: The gene symbols are mouse symbols. The read ends 1 residue shy of where the CDR3 ends; the end is completed using the germline J gene. The chain employs TRBV13-3 and TRBJ1-1; no definite D call. CDR1 is NNHDY, CDR2 SYVADS, per germline. This CDR3 has 13 residues. V lost 3 bases, J lost 4 bases, and 10 bases lay in between. The CDR3 here is CASSGGEGTEVFF. Incomplete CDR3 DNA: TGTGCCAGCAGTGGTGGGGAGGGCACAGAAGTCTTC.

Comment on this clone: The gene names here belong to mouse. The DNA ends 1 residue before the CDR3 does, and the rest of the CDR3 is filled in from the germline J gene. The identical CDR3 is also encoded by other nucleotide sequences in the sample. This rearrangement joins TRBV19 to TRBJ2-1; 11 nucleotides agree with TRBD2. Germline assignment: CDR1 FNHDT and CDR2 SITEND (reference sequence). This CDR3 is built from 14 residues. Trimming at V came to 2 bases and at J to 7 bases, leaving 2 bases not matched to a gene. The CDR3 region is CASSIGTGGAEQFF. Incomplete CDR3 DNA: TGTGCCAGCAGTATTGGGACTGGGGGCGCTGAGCAGTTC.

A word on this clone: Gene names and germline refer to mouse. The read terminates 1 residue ahead of where the CDR3 ends, so the germline J gene completes it. The V call is TRBV13-2, the J call TRBJ2-7, with no clear D. The germline V and J ends were trimmed by 1 base and 6 bases, with 2 bases remaining between them. The germline V gene has CDR1 NNHNN and CDR2 SYGAGS (reference sequence). CDR3 length: 10 amino acids. CDR3 DNA, as far as it was read: TGTGCCAGCGGTGATCGTGAACAGTAC. As protein: CASGDREQY. The CDR3 as a whole reads CASGDREQYF.

A few counts support this clone. Gene names and germline refer to mouse. Sequencing ends 1 residue short of the CDR3 end; the germline J gene provides the rest. The V call is TRBV5, the J call TRBJ2-7, with 9 bases fitting TRBD1. CDR3 length: 15 amino acids. The V and J ends lost 0 bases and 3 bases, in that order; junction bases with no gene match: 3. CDR1 and CDR2 from the germline V gene are LGHNA and YNLKQL (reference sequence). CDR3 DNA, as far as it was read: TGTGCCAGCAGCCAAGATGGGACAGGGTTCTATGAACAGTAC. Translation: CASSQDGTGFYEQY. The entire CDR3 protein reads CASSQDGTGFYEQYF.

On this clone: Each gene name is a mouse one. The read comes to an end 1 residue before the CDR3 does, leaving the germline J gene to fill in the end. The chain is built from TRBV20 and TRBJ1-2; unclear D gene. Per germline, CDR1 GFQATS and CDR2 STVNSAI. The CDR3 runs to 12 residues. V was pared by 0 bases and J by 2 bases, with 4 bases between. The CDR3 sequence is CGARDRNSDYTF. CDR3 DNA, as far as it was read: TGTGGTGCTAGGGATAGGAACTCCGACTACACC. Combining the CDR3 with reference TRBV20 and TRBJ1-2 gives the whole variable domain GALVYQYPRRTICKSGTSMRMECQAVGFQATSVAWYRQSPQKTFELIALSTVNSAIKYEQNFTQEKFPISHPNLSFSSMTVLNAYLEDRGLYLCGARDRNSDYTFGSGTRLLVI.

About this clone itself: All gene names here are mouse names. The read stops 1 residue short of the end of the CDR3; the missing end is completed from the germline J gene. This sequence joins TRBV13-1 and TRBJ2-2; D ambiguous. CDR3 length equals 13 residues. Between the trimmed V and J ends, which lost 2 bases and 0 bases, there was a span of 2 bases. CDR1 and CDR2 (germline): NSHNY, SYGAGN. The part of the CDR3 DNA that was read is TGTGCCAGCAGTGAAACAAACACCGGGCAGCTCTAC. Translating gives CASSETNTGQLY. Given in full, the CDR3 is CASSETNTGQLYF.

Concerning this clone: Any gene name here is a mouse gene name. The read falls 1 residue short of the CDR3 end, and the missing part is taken from the germline J gene. The gene calls are TRBV24 and TRBJ1-3; 10 bases match TRBD1. Germline trimming cut 1 base from V and 0 bases from J; bases unmatched to any gene: 3. Germline CDR1 KGHTA, CDR2 FRNEEI. The CDR3 has 17 amino acids. The part of the CDR3 DNA that was read is TGTGCCAGCAGTCTGTCCGGGACAGGGGTTTCTGGAAATACGCTCTAT. Its translation is CASSLSGTGVSGNTLY. The entire CDR3 is CASSLSGTGVSGNTLYF.